A single sample gave rise to the 10 T cell receptor beta chains below, sequenced in a study of blood T cell repertoires in COVID-19. Sequencing was performed with immunoSEQ multiplex PCR; in TCRdb, only in-frame clones are kept and a portion is missing. The table records 30,000 to 40,000 clones, 88% of them present only once. Material for sequencing was peripheral blood. These receptors were taken from a man aged 55 to 70 with active COVID-19.

Regarding this clone: It is unclear where the CDR3 begins or ends on the DNA, so no DNA is shown, and the CDR3 is as TCRdb lists it. The CDR3 loop reads CASSILAHLGTDTQYF. The rearrangement links TRBV27 to TRBJ2-3; the listed D gene, TRBD2, was not tested against the DNA. Germline V CDR1 and CDR2: MNHEY, SMNVEV (reference sequence). The CDR3 numbers 16 amino acids, ends counted.

The chain is built from TRBV5-1 and TRBJ2-7; D gene unclear. The germline V and J ends were trimmed by 0 bases and 4 bases, with 14 bases remaining between them. Germline CDR1 SGHRS, CDR2 YFSETQ. The CDR3 runs to 15 residues. CDR3 bases: TGCGCCAGCAGCTTGGGACCGGGTCCCCTTTACGAGCAGTACTTC. It translates to CASSLGPGPLYEQYF. The entire variable domain, with the rest obtained from reference TRBV5-1 and TRBJ2-7, is as follows: KAGVTQTPRYLIKTRGQQVTLSCSPISGHRSVSWYQQTPGQGLQFLFEYFSETQRNKGNFPGRFSGRQFSNSRSEMNVSTLELGDSALYLCASSLGPGPLYEQYFGPGTRLTVT.

This clone was detected once. V usage is TRBV2 and J usage is TRBJ1-6; D is ambiguous. Germline V lookup: CDR1 SNHLY, CDR2 FYNNEI. V shed 2 bases and J shed 7 bases, with 6 bases lying between them. CDR3 size: 13 residues. This CDR3 is CASSEYGNSPLHF. In DNA form, the CDR3 reads TGTGCCAGCAGTGAATACGGGAATTCACCCCTCCACTTT.

The chain recombines TRBV27 with TRBJ2-7, with TRBD2 matching over 8 bases. CDR1 and CDR2 (germline): MNHEY, SMNVEV (reference sequence). V shed 5 bases and J 2 bases; nucleotides not matched to a gene: 14. The CDR3 runs 17 residues. The CDR3 spells CASSRYVGGGGPYEQYF. The CDR3 coding sequence is TGTGCCAGCAGTCGCTACGTGGGTGGCGGGGGGCCCTACGAGCAGTACTTC.

The CDR3 DNA is TGTGCCAGCAGTGGGGACAATACAGATACGCAGTATTTT. As protein: CASSGDNTDTQYF. V and J are TRBV25-1 and TRBJ2-3; tentatively, D is TRBD1 (6 bases). V shed 4 bases and J shed 3 bases, with 8 bases lying between them. In germline, CDR1 is MGHDK, CDR2 SYGVNS. This CDR3 is built from 13 residues.

The chain couples TRBV18 to TRBJ1-1; no definite D call. With 5 bases removed from V and 9 bases from J, the gap between germline ends came to 10 bases. Germline assignment: CDR1 KGHSH and CDR2 LQKENI. The CDR3 has 11 amino acids. The CDR3 DNA sequence: TGTGCCAGCTCATCGACCGGGAAAGCTTTCTTT. Protein: CASSSTGKAFF.

The rearrangement joins TRBV18 to TRBJ2-1, with D possibly matching TRBD1 (6 bases). The CDR3 contains 15 residues. Germline loops: CDR1 KGHSH, CDR2 LQKENI. The ends were cut back, 3 bases at V and 8 bases at J, with 17 bases in the middle. The CDR3 DNA sequence: TGTGCCAGCTCACCCAGGACAGCCCACGGGGATGAGCAGTTCTTC. It encodes CASSPRTAHGDEQFF.

This clone was counted once. The rearrangement joins TRBV24-1 to TRBJ2-7; 11 positions agree with TRBD2. Looked up from germline, CDR1 is KGHDR and CDR2 is SFDVKD. V shed 5 bases and J 0 bases; nucleotides not matched to a gene: 8. This CDR3 has 17 residues. The DNA for the CDR3 is TGTGCCACCAGTGTCGGGACTAGCGGCAATAGCTCCTACGAGCAGTACTTC. Encoded protein: CATSVGTSGNSSYEQYF.

The chain is built from TRBV6-6 and TRBJ2-7, with D possibly matching TRBD1 (6 bases). Germline CDR1 is MNHNY and CDR2 is SVGAGI (reference sequence). The V end lost 6 bases, the J end lost 2 bases, and 11 bases lay between the germline ends. CDR3 length equals 13 residues. CDR3 coding DNA: TGTGCCAGCAGGCCGGGACAAGCCTACGAGCAGTACTTC. This encodes CASRPGQAYEQYF.

This clone has a single count. The chain employs TRBV28 and TRBJ2-1, with a possible D match to TRBD2 (5 bases). This CDR3 is built from 15 residues. CDR1 is MDHEN, CDR2 SYDVKM, per germline. V gave up 2 bases and J gave up 0 bases, with 8 bases separating them. CDR3 DNA sequence: TGTGCCAGCAGTTTAAGTGGGAGCTCCTACAATGAGCAGTTCTTC. Amino acids: CASSLSGSSYNEQFF.